This T cell receptor (beta chain) was sequenced for a study of CD8 T cells in ankylosing spondylitis. TCRdb reprocessed the 5' RACE reads with MiXCR, giving one entry per CDR3 protein. The sample lists about 140,000 distinct CDR3 sequences, about 8% occurring once. In this sample, this clonotype turned up a few times. The V end lost 6 bases, the J end lost 4 bases, and 10 bases lay between the germline ends. Looked up from germline, CDR1 is DFQATT and CDR2 is SNEGSKA (reference sequence). The CDR3 is 13 amino acids. Sequenced: synovial fluid, either unsorted or a sorted T cell fraction (not recorded which). The clonotype originates from a male donor with ankylosing spondylitis. The rearrangement uses TRBV20-1 and TRBJ1-6; D is unclear. The chain's CDR3 is CSAEAGYNSPLHF. The DNA for the CDR3 is TGCAGTGCCGAGGCGGGTTATAATTCACCCCTCCACTTT.